The 21 T cell receptor beta chains below come from one sample, sequenced in a study of blood T cell repertoires in COVID-19. Assay: immunoSEQ multiplex PCR; the TCRdb copy retains only in-frame clones and omits some. The repertoire holds about 150,000 clones, with around 86% as singletons. Sequencing was carried out using peripheral blood. These receptors came from a man between 50 and 59 years old who had recovered from COVID-19.

CDR3 in DNA: TGTGCCAGCTCACCAATTCCGGGTTACTCTGGAAACACCATATATTTT. It codes for CASSPIPGYSGNTIYF. The chain is built from TRBV18 and TRBJ1-3; D is undetermined. This CDR3 has 16 residues. Germline values: CDR1 KGHSH, CDR2 LQKENI. V lost 2 bases and J lost 0, with 11 bases in between.

This clone was picked up one time. The chain employs TRBV4-1 and TRBJ2-1; D is perhaps TRBD1 (6 bases). This CDR3 is 12 amino acids long. With 1 base removed from V and 10 bases from J, the gap between germline ends came to 8 bases. Germline-derived CDR1 and CDR2 are MGHRA and YSYEKL. DNA for the CDR3: TGCGCCAGCAGCCAAGTTGGGACAGAGCAGTTCTTC. This codes for CASSQVGTEQFF.

This chain joins TRBV7-8 and TRBJ1-2; 9 bases fit TRBD1. Trimming took 5 bases from V and 2 from J; bases not matched to a gene: 3. CDR3 size: 14 residues. Germline CDR1 reads SGHVS; CDR2 reads FQNEAQ. The CDR3 DNA is TGTGCCAGCAGCCCGGACAGGGGAAACTATGGCTACACCTTC. Translation: CASSPDRGNYGYTF.

Concerning this clone: The final CDR3 position lacks the conserved phenylalanine or tryptophan, pointing to a likely read error. Because the CDR3's place on the DNA is in doubt, the DNA is left out and the CDR3 is given as listed by TCRdb. The rearrangement uses TRBV5-1 and TRBJ2-7; the D call TRBD2 from the table was never checked on the DNA. The germline V gene encodes CDR1 SGHRS and CDR2 YFSETQ. The CDR3 extends over 12 residues, inclusive of both ends. CDR3: CASSLEGGISVL.

This chain connects TRBV11-2 to TRBJ2-1; TRBD2 agrees at 11 bases. Germline CDR1 is SGHAT and CDR2 is FQNNGV. The CDR3 extends over 17 amino acids. V lost 5 bases to trimming and J lost 3 bases; unmatched junction nucleotides: 9. CDR3 nucleotide sequence: TGTGCCAGCAGCCCCTTCACTAGCGGGGGCGTCTACAATGAGCAGTTCTTC. Translating it yields CASSPFTSGGVYNEQFF.

The chain has TRBV19 and TRBJ2-1; the match to TRBD1 covers 11 bases. CDR3 size: 16 residues. From germline, CDR1 is LNHDA and CDR2 SQIVND (reference sequence). Trimming took 4 bases from V and 7 from J; bases not matched to a gene: 9. The CDR3 region is CASSTRTGGFENEQFF. The CDR3 nucleotides are TGTGCCAGTAGTACGCGGACAGGGGGCTTTGAAAATGAGCAGTTCTTC.

This clone was recorded a few times. This chain links TRBV30 with TRBJ1-5; possible D gene TRBD1, 6 bases. V dropped 2 bases and J dropped 8 bases, with 16 bases sitting between them. This CDR3 contains 14 residues. CDR1 and CDR2 (germline): GTSNPN, SVGIG (reference sequence). The CDR3 sequence: CAWSNFRGGKPQHF. The CDR3 DNA is TGTGCCTGGAGTAACTTTAGGGGGGGAAAGCCCCAGCATTTT.

This chain links TRBV6-5 with TRBJ1-1; D is possibly TRBD1 (6 bases). CDR1 is MNHEY and CDR2 is SVGAGI in the germline V gene. V shed 0 bases and J shed 2 bases, with 7 bases lying between them. This CDR3 has 14 amino acids. CDR3 nucleotides: TGTGCCAGCAGTTACTCGGGGGCAAACACTGAAGCTTTCTTT. Translating gives CASSYSGANTEAFF.

This clone has more than one count but fewer than ten. This chain uses TRBV11-2 with TRBJ2-7; D is ambiguous. Germline V gene lookup returns CDR1 SGHAT and CDR2 FQNNGV. The CDR3 spans 11 residues. V was trimmed by 4 bases and J by 2 bases, leaving 3 bases between them. The CDR3 DNA sequence: TGTGCCAGCAGCTCAACCTACGAGCAGTACTTC. Translating it yields CASSSTYEQYF.

The rearrangement uses TRBV5-4 and TRBJ2-1, with D maybe TRBD2 (6 bases). Germline CDR1 is SGHNT and CDR2 is YYREEE (reference sequence). V was clipped by 5 bases and J by 9 bases, with 12 bases between them. This CDR3 has 12 residues. CDR3 amino acids: CASSSTRGEQFF. CDR3 bases: TGTGCCAGCAGTTCGACTAGAGGTGAGCAGTTCTTC. Full variable domain (rest looked up from reference TRBV5-4 and TRBJ2-1): ETGVTQSPTHLIKTRGQQVTLRCSSQSGHNTVSWYQQALGQGPQFIFQYYREEENGRGNFPPRFSGLQFPNYSSELNVNALELDDSALYLCASSSTRGEQFFGPGTRLTVL.

This chain uses TRBV2 with TRBJ1-1, with a weak D call TRBD1 (6 bases). The CDR3 is 13 amino acids. Trimming cost V 8 bases and J 7 bases, with 17 bases left between them. Per the germline V gene, CDR1 is SNHLY and CDR2 is FYNNEI. As DNA, the CDR3 is TGTGCCAGCCGCGGACAGTACGAAGTTGAAGCTTTCTTT. Translating it yields CASRGQYEVEAFF.

This rearrangement joins TRBV7-6 to TRBJ2-6, with a tentative D call TRBD2 (6 bases). The CDR3 extends over 16 amino acids. CDR1 SGHVS and CDR2 FNYEAQ come from the germline V gene. V lost 5 bases to trimming and J lost 0 bases, with 11 bases between them. CDR3 loop: CASSLSGGSGANVLTF. The DNA of the CDR3 is TGTGCCAGCAGCCTATCCGGGGGCTCTGGGGCCAACGTCCTGACTTTC.

The chain combines TRBV5-1 with TRBJ2-1, with 7 bases aligning to TRBD1. Looked up from germline, CDR1 is SGHRS and CDR2 is YFSETQ. V was clipped by 4 bases and J by 2 bases; unmatched bases: 6. This CDR3 contains 15 residues. CDR3 amino acids: CASSSEGAAYNEQFF. The CDR3 DNA follows: TGCGCCAGCAGCAGCGAGGGGGCGGCCTACAATGAGCAGTTCTTC.

The gene calls are TRBV27 and TRBJ1-1; weak D call: TRBD1 (5 bases). With 2 bases removed from V and 3 bases from J, the gap between germline ends came to 7 bases. The CDR3 totals 13 residues. In germline, CDR1 is MNHEY, CDR2 SMNVEV (reference sequence). The CDR3 coding sequence is TGTGCCAGCAGTTTAGGGGGGGACACTGAAGCTTTCTTT. Translated, it gives CASSLGGDTEAFF.

This sequence joins TRBV19 and TRBJ1-6; tentative D call: TRBD1 (6 bases). The V end was cut by 3 bases, the J end by 10 bases, with 16 bases between. Germline assignment: CDR1 LNHDA and CDR2 SQIVND (reference sequence). The CDR3 is 15 amino acids. The CDR3 DNA reads TGTGCCAGTAGTATTACAGGGAGGGGTGGATCACCCCTCCACTTT. Its translation is CASSITGRGGSPLHF.

This chain joins TRBV6-5 and TRBJ2-7; 8 bases are a match to TRBD1. The germline V gene has CDR1 MNHEY and CDR2 SVGAGI. This CDR3 has 13 amino acids. V was clipped by 6 bases and J by 3 bases; unmatched bases: 4. CDR3 nucleotide sequence: TGTGCCAGCAGACTCACAGGGGGCTACGAGCAGTACTTC. It is translated as CASRLTGGYEQYF.

J is TRBJ1-2 and V is TRBV27, with D possibly matching TRBD1 (6 bases). The germline V gene encodes CDR1 MNHEY and CDR2 SMNVEV (reference sequence). The CDR3 is made up of 15 amino acids. Trimming left V 7 bases short and J 8 bases short, with 23 bases between. CDR3 sequence: CASTSGGGDPWGYTF. CDR3 nucleotide sequence: TGTGCCAGCACCTCGGGGGGGGGCGATCCTTGGGGCTACACCTTC.

The genes are TRBV10-3 and TRBJ2-7, with 10 bases matching TRBD1. This CDR3 is built from 14 residues. The germline gives CDR1 ENHRY, CDR2 SYGVKD. The trim removed 6 bases at V and 3 bases at J, leaving 5 bases unmatched. CDR3: CAIRGTGANYEQYF. The CDR3 nucleotides are TGTGCCATCAGGGGGACAGGGGCCAACTACGAGCAGTACTTC.

The chain has TRBV19 and TRBJ1-3; no firm D call. From germline, CDR1 is LNHDA and CDR2 SQIVND (reference sequence). Trimming left V 7 bases short and J 0 bases short, with 10 bases between. The CDR3 contains 14 residues. CDR3 amino acids: CASNRQNSGNTIYF. The CDR3, as DNA: TGTGCCAGTAATCGACAAAACTCTGGAAACACCATATATTTT. The complete variable domain, with remaining parts taken from reference TRBV19 and TRBJ1-3, reads DGGITQSPKYLFRKEGQNVTLSCEQNLNHDAMYWYRQDPGQGLRLIYYSQIVNDFQKGDIAEGYSVSREKKESFPLTVTSAQKNPTAFYLCASNRQNSGNTIYFGEGSWLTVV.

The V call is TRBV4-3, the J call TRBJ2-1; 7 nucleotides agree with TRBD2. V was pared by 4 bases and J by 4 bases, with 7 bases of the junction left unmatched. The CDR3 has 15 residues. From germline, CDR1 is LGHNA and CDR2 YSLEER. The CDR3 DNA reads TGCGCCAGCAGCCCGGTGGGGGGGGGATACAATGAGCAGTTCTTC. Translating it yields CASSPVGGGYNEQFF.

The chain carries TRBV7-9 and TRBJ2-3; D uncertain. CDR3 length equals 16 residues. Germline V gene sequence: CDR1 SEHNR, CDR2 FQNEAQ (reference sequence). Deletions cut 1 base from V and 2 bases from J, with 13 bases between. CDR3 bases: TGTGCCAGCAGCTTAGGTCGGGTGGCGGTCACAGATACGCAGTATTTT. This codes for CASSLGRVAVTDTQYF.